The entry below describes one T cell receptor beta chain. Antigen specificity is unknown. The data originate from a study of identical twins. Germline-derived CDR1 and CDR2 are DFQATT and SNEGSKA (reference sequence). The CDR3 is 16 residues long. With V trimmed by 0 bases and J by 1 base, 1 base remained unmatched. TCRdb redid the calling of the 5' RACE reads with MiXCR, one entry per CDR3 protein. The table includes 500,000 or so distinct CDR3 sequences, 13% to 15% detected once. General study findings and limits: Excess sharing by twins proved weaker in beta out-of-frame sequences.

Separately, the same data were catalogued under a study of yellow fever vaccine responses in identical twins.

The chain carries TRBV20-1 and TRBJ2-5; TRBD2 aligns across 14 bases. The origin of this receptor is a woman under 30 in good health. Material: CD4+ T cells sorted from blood. The CDR3 loop reads CSARDGTSGSQETQYF. The CDR3 DNA reads TGCAGTGCTAGAGATGGGACTAGCGGGAGCCAAGAGACCCAGTACTTC.